The 31 T cell receptor beta chains presented below share a single source sample, sequenced in a study of vaccination effects on CD4 cells after COVID-19. The repertoire was sequenced with immunoSEQ multiplex PCR; TCRdb's copy has only in-frame clones and lacks some. The sample carries tens of thousands of clones, around 79% recorded once. Ahead of sequencing, the ViraFEST assay grew antigen-specific CD4+ T cells using viral peptide pools. Following culture for ten to eleven days, CD4+ T cells were isolated. Vaccine recipients lacked prior SARS-CoV-2 infection and had negative nucleocapsid antibodies. No antigens are known for them. Sequencing used CD4+ T cells from PBMCs cultured with HCoV-NL63 spike peptides, obtained before COVID-19 vaccination. The source is a human donor who received a COVID-19 vaccine.

The chain is built from TRBV9 and TRBJ2-5; D possibly corresponds to TRBD1 (5 bases). V lost 0 bases, J lost 1 base, and 16 bases lay in between. CDR1 SGDLS and CDR2 YYNGEE come from the germline V gene. The CDR3 length is 17 residues. The DNA for the CDR3 is TGTGCCAGCAGCGTAGCTGGCGGCAGGGTGCCCCAAGAGACCCAGTACTTC. This codes for CASSVAGGRVPQETQYF.

The gene calls are TRBV29-1 and TRBJ2-5; 8 nucleotides match TRBD1. CDR3 length: 14 residues. V dropped 2 bases and J dropped 5; count of bases not matched to a gene: 7. The germline V gene encodes CDR1 SQVTM and CDR2 ANQGSEA. The CDR3 here is CSVEQGAVGETQYF. CDR3 DNA: TGCAGCGTTGAACAGGGGGCAGTCGGGGAGACCCAGTACTTC.

The gene calls are TRBV9 and TRBJ2-3; the match to TRBD1 covers 8 bases. V lost 3 bases, J lost 1 base, and 4 bases stayed unmatched. Germline loops: CDR1 SGDLS, CDR2 YYNGEE. This CDR3 contains 15 residues. CDR3 protein: CASSGVTGGTDTQYF. CDR3 coding DNA: TGTGCCAGCAGCGGAGTGACAGGGGGCACAGATACGCAGTATTTT.

The V gene is TRBV7-2, the J gene TRBJ2-2; D may be TRBD1 (6 bases). Trimming cost V 5 bases and J 6 bases, with 10 bases left between them. The CDR3 totals 13 residues. Per germline, CDR1 SGHTA and CDR2 FQGNSA. The CDR3 sequence: CASSLTGSGELFF. In DNA form, the CDR3 reads TGTGCCAGCAGCCTTACAGGGTCCGGGGAGCTGTTTTTT.

This sequence joins TRBV19 and TRBJ2-3; 9 bases agree with TRBD2. The germline V gene has CDR1 LNHDA and CDR2 SQIVND (reference sequence). V lost 4 bases to trimming and J lost 4 bases; unmatched junction nucleotides: 9. The CDR3 loop spans 16 amino acids. The CDR3, as DNA: TGTGCCAGTAGTACCTTAGGCGCGGGGGGGGCAGATACGCAGTATTTT. Protein: CASSTLGAGGADTQYF.

This sequence joins TRBV28 and TRBJ1-2, with TRBD1 as a possible D gene (6 bases). The CDR3 runs to 13 residues. In germline, CDR1 is MDHEN, CDR2 SYDVKM. V was clipped by 6 bases and J by 8 bases, with 16 bases between them. The CDR3 reads CASRLPGALGYTF. The CDR3 DNA reads as TGTGCCAGCAGACTCCCGGGGGCTCTCGGCTACACCTTC.

The chain employs TRBV12-5 and TRBJ1-2; a possible D gene is TRBD1 (5 bases). V shed 1 base and J shed 7 bases, with 10 bases lying between them. This CDR3 contains 13 residues. Germline assignment: CDR1 LGHNT and CDR2 FRNRAP. CDR3 protein: CASGLEGRGGYTF. DNA of the CDR3: TGTGCTAGTGGTTTGGAGGGGAGGGGTGGCTACACCTTC. The full variable domain, with the rest looked up from reference TRBV12-5 and TRBJ1-2, is DARVTQTPRHKVTEMGQEVTMRCQPILGHNTVFWYRQTMMQGLELLAYFRNRAPLDDSGMPKDRFSAEMPDATLATLKIQPSEPRDSAVYFCASGLEGRGGYTFGSGTRLTVV.

This chain joins TRBV7-3 and TRBJ2-3; the D gene is possibly TRBD2 (5 bases). This CDR3 is built from 14 residues. Trimming cost V 2 bases and J 4 bases, with 10 bases left between them. The germline V gene encodes CDR1 SGHTA and CDR2 FQGTGA. CDR3 amino acids: CASSLLGSADTQYF. Written as DNA, the CDR3 is TGTGCCAGCAGCTTATTGGGTAGCGCAGATACGCAGTATTTT.

This clone has a handful of counts. The gene calls are TRBV5-5 and TRBJ1-5; 11 bases line up with TRBD1. The CDR3 sequence is 18 residues long. The V and J ends lost 1 base and 4 bases, in that order; junction bases with no gene match: 10. Germline lookup yields CDR1 SGHKS and CDR2 YYEKEE (reference sequence). The CDR3 protein is CASSLTVRTGGNNQPQHF. Written as DNA, the CDR3 is TGTGCCAGCAGCTTGACAGTGCGGACAGGGGGCAATAATCAGCCCCAGCATTTT.

The J gene is TRBJ1-2, the V gene TRBV24-1, with 10 bases fitting TRBD1. Germline trimming cut 4 bases from V and 4 bases from J; bases unmatched to any gene: 8. The germline gives CDR1 KGHDR, CDR2 SFDVKD. The CDR3 consists of 16 residues. CDR3 nucleotide sequence: TGTGCCACCAGTGACCCCGGGACAGGGGAAAGCTATGGCTACACCTTC. Its translation: CATSDPGTGESYGYTF.

This chain links TRBV6-5 with TRBJ2-5; TRBD1 might be the D (6 bases). Trimming removed 6 bases from V and 4 bases from J, with 18 bases in between. Germline V gives CDR1 MNHEY, CDR2 SVGAGI. CDR3 length: 15 amino acids. CDR3 DNA: TGTGCCAGCAGAGGTGGGCAGGGGTTAGGAGAGACCCAGTACTTC. Amino acid sequence: CASRGGQGLGETQYF.

V and J are TRBV29-1 and TRBJ2-2; D is uncertain. The V gene lost 5 bases and the J gene lost 5 bases, with 9 bases spanning the gap. CDR3 length: 12 amino acids. Germline-derived CDR1 and CDR2 are SQVTM and ANQGSEA. The CDR3 nucleotides are TGCAGCGTTAGACGGGTGACCGGGGAGCTGTTTTTT. Its translation: CSVRRVTGELFF.

V usage is TRBV11-3 and J usage is TRBJ1-4; D gene ambiguous. The CDR3 runs 13 residues. Germline loops: CDR1 SGHNT, CDR2 YENEEA. The V end lost 1 base, the J end lost 5 bases, and 5 bases lay between the germline ends. Here the CDR3 DNA reads TGTGCCAGCAGCTTAGGCTCGAATGAAAAACTGTTTTTT. It is translated as CASSLGSNEKLFF.

The genes are TRBV5-5 and TRBJ2-2, with 12 bases aligning to TRBD1. The germline V gene has CDR1 SGHKS and CDR2 YYEKEE (reference sequence). This CDR3 contains 17 residues. V gave up 0 bases and J gave up 4 bases; unmatched junction bases: 4. CDR3 sequence reads: CASSLGDRGPGTGELFF. CDR3 DNA: TGTGCCAGCAGCTTGGGGGACAGGGGGCCAGGCACCGGGGAGCTGTTTTTT.

This rearrangement joins TRBV6-5 to TRBJ1-4, with TRBD1 matching over 8 bases. The V and J ends lost 8 bases and 3 bases, in that order; junction bases with no gene match: 2. This CDR3 is 13 amino acids long. Germline V gene lookup returns CDR1 MNHEY and CDR2 SVGAGI. The CDR3, as DNA: TGTGCCAGCCCGGGACAGGCTAATGAAAAACTGTTTTTT. Protein product: CASPGQANEKLFF.

The gene calls are TRBV10-3 and TRBJ1-2; D may be TRBD1 (5 bases). V gave up 6 bases and J gave up 4 bases, with 9 bases separating them. This CDR3 has 12 amino acids. The germline CDR1 and CDR2 sequences are ENHRY and SYGVKD. The CDR3 region has the DNA TGTGCCATCAGCAGGGATAGCTATGGCTACACCTTC. Translated, it gives CAISRDSYGYTF.

This chain links TRBV24-1 with TRBJ1-2, with TRBD1 matching over 7 bases. The CDR3 contains 15 residues. The V gene end was trimmed by 3 bases and the J gene end by 4 bases; junction bases not matched to a gene: 7. Germline-derived CDR1 and CDR2 are KGHDR and SFDVKD. The CDR3 coding sequence is TGTGCCACCAGTGATGAGTCGACAGGGAGCTATGGCTACACCTTC. Its protein product is CATSDESTGSYGYTF.

This clone was found once. The rearrangement links TRBV5-8 to TRBJ1-1, with 7 bases aligning to TRBD1. The CDR3 consists of 13 residues. V lost 0 bases, J lost 6 bases, and 2 bases stayed unmatched. Germline CDR1 SGHTS, CDR2 YDEGEE. CDR3 nucleotides: TGTGCCAGCAGCTTGGAACAGGGGCCTGAAGCTTTCTTT. Translated, it gives CASSLEQGPEAFF.

The chain is built from TRBV7-2 and TRBJ2-5; maybe TRBD1 (5 bases). The CDR3 covers 14 residues. Germline-derived CDR1 and CDR2 are SGHTA and FQGNSA. Trimming shortened V by 1 base and J by 4 bases, and 10 bases separated the two germline ends. The CDR3 nucleotides read TGTGCCAGCAGCTTAGGGGGTAGGGGAGAGACCCAGTACTTC. Translating it yields CASSLGGRGETQYF.

J is TRBJ2-2 and V is TRBV11-2; D gene unclear. This CDR3 is 13 amino acids long. The V end was cut by 4 bases, the J end by 5 bases, with 8 bases between. Germline values: CDR1 SGHAT, CDR2 FQNNGV. CDR3: CASSYALTGELFF. CDR3 nucleotide sequence: TGTGCCAGCAGCTACGCCCTGACCGGGGAGCTGTTTTTT.

J is TRBJ2-2 and V is TRBV13; 7 nucleotides line up with TRBD1. V lost 6 bases, J lost 4 bases, and 11 bases stayed unmatched. Germline CDR1 and CDR2: PRHDT and FYEKMQ (reference sequence). The CDR3 loop spans 16 amino acids. The CDR3 DNA is TGTGCCAGCAGTCGTCCGGGACAGTGGTCCACCGGGGAGCTGTTTTTT. Protein sequence: CASSRPGQWSTGELFF.

This clone occurred once. The chain links TRBV7-2 to TRBJ2-3; D not resolved. Between the trimmed V and J ends, which lost 2 bases and 3 bases, there was a span of 12 bases. Germline assignment: CDR1 SGHTA and CDR2 FQGNSA. This CDR3 is built from 15 residues. Here the CDR3 DNA reads TGTGCCAGCAGCTTATTCTCTGCAGCGACAGATACGCAGTATTTT. This codes for CASSLFSAATDTQYF.

The chain is built from TRBV6-5 and TRBJ1-4; the match to TRBD1 covers 12 bases. The germline CDR1 and CDR2 sequences are MNHEY and SVGAGI. The ends lost 3 bases at V and 10 bases at J; junction bases unmatched: 9. This CDR3 is 16 amino acids long. The CDR3 loop is CASSYLGDRGPGKLFF. CDR3 DNA sequence: TGTGCCAGCAGTTATTTAGGGGACAGGGGGCCTGGAAAACTGTTTTTT.

The chain's CDR3 is CASSLRPPFNTEAFF. CDR3 DNA: TGTGCCAGCAGCTTGAGGCCCCCCTTTAACACTGAAGCTTTCTTT. The genes are TRBV5-8 and TRBJ1-1, with unresolved D. The CDR3 extends over 15 amino acids. V was pared by 1 base and J by 2 bases, with 12 bases between. In germline, CDR1 is SGHTS, CDR2 YDEGEE.

This chain joins TRBV12-3 or TRBV12-4 and TRBJ1-2, with no clear D. The germline V and J ends were trimmed by 9 bases and 0 bases, with 11 bases remaining between them. The CDR3 is 13 amino acids. The CDR3 DNA reads as TGTGCCAGTTACACACAAGCTAACTATGGCTACACCTTC. Residues: CASYTQANYGYTF.

This clone appeared many times. The chain recombines TRBV6-1 with TRBJ2-7; unclear D gene. The CDR3 is 13 residues long. Looked up from germline, CDR1 is MNHNS and CDR2 is SASEGT. With 3 bases removed from V and 0 bases from J, the gap between germline ends came to 6 bases. CDR3 DNA sequence: TGTGCCAGCAGTGACAGGAGCTCCTACGAGCAGTACGTC. It codes for CASSDRSSYEQYV.

The V and J genes are TRBV28 and TRBJ2-7, with 7 bases lining up with TRBD1. Germline CDR1 and CDR2: MDHEN and SYDVKM. The ends lost 7 bases at V and 4 bases at J; junction bases unmatched: 4. The CDR3 consists of 12 residues. The CDR3 bases are TGTGCCAGCAACACACAGGGGTACGAGCAGTACGTC. Encoded protein: CASNTQGYEQYV.

The chain is built from TRBV18 and TRBJ1-4, with a weak D call TRBD1 (5 bases). The germline CDR1 and CDR2 sequences are KGHSH and LQKENI. The CDR3 is made up of 14 amino acids. Trimming removed 3 bases from V and 6 bases from J, with 11 bases in between. In DNA, the CDR3 is TGTGCCAGCTCACCGACGGGGGGGGATGAAAAACTGTTTTTT. As protein: CASSPTGGDEKLFF.

The chain is built from TRBV7-3 and TRBJ1-1, with a possible D match to TRBD1 (5 bases). Trimming took 0 bases from V and 11 from J, leaving 16 bases between them. Germline-derived CDR1 and CDR2 are SGHTA and FQGTGA. This CDR3 spans 14 amino acids. The CDR3 sequence is CASSLTQGGESAFF. The CDR3 nucleotides read TGTGCCAGCAGCTTAACTCAGGGAGGCGAGTCGGCTTTCTTT. The full variable domain, its missing parts supplied by reference TRBV7-3 and TRBJ1-1, is GAGVSQTPSNKVTEKGKYVELRCDPISGHTALYWYRQSLGQGPEFLIYFQGTGAADDSGLPNDRFFAVRPEGSVSTLKIQRTERGDSAVYLCASSLTQGGESAFFGQGTRLTVV.

The chain uses TRBV6-5 and TRBJ1-2; tentatively, D is TRBD1 (6 bases). Germline V gene data show CDR1 as MNHEY and CDR2 as SVGAGI. The CDR3 spans 15 residues. V was shortened by 4 bases and J by 2 bases, with 14 bases between the two germline ends. CDR3 loop: CASSLRTDFNYGYTF. CDR3 sequence (DNA): TGTGCCAGCAGTTTAAGGACAGATTTCAACTATGGCTACACCTTC.

The chain carries TRBV5-1 and TRBJ2-5; 10 bases map to TRBD1. The CDR3 extends over 16 amino acids. V gave up 4 bases and J gave up 1 base; unmatched junction bases: 7. The germline CDR1 and CDR2 sequences are SGHRS and YFSETQ. The CDR3 reads CASSAGTGVTQETQYF. The CDR3 DNA reads TGCGCCAGCAGCGCCGGGACAGGGGTGACCCAAGAGACCCAGTACTTC.